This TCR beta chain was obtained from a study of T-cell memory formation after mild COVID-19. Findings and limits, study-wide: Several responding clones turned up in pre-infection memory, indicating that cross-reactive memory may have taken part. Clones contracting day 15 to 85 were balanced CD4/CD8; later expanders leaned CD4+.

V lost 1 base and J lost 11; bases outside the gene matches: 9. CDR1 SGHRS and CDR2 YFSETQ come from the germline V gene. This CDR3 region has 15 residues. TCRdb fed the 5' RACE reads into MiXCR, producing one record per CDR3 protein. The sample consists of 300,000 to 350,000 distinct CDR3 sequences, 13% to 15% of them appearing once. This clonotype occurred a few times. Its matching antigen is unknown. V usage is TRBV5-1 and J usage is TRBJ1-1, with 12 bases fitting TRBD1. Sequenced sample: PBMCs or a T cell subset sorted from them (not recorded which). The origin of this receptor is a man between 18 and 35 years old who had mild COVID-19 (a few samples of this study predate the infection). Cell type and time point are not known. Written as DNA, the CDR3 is TGCGCCAGCAGCTTGTCCGGGACAGGGGGCCATGACGCTTTCTTT. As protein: CASSLSGTGGHDAFF.